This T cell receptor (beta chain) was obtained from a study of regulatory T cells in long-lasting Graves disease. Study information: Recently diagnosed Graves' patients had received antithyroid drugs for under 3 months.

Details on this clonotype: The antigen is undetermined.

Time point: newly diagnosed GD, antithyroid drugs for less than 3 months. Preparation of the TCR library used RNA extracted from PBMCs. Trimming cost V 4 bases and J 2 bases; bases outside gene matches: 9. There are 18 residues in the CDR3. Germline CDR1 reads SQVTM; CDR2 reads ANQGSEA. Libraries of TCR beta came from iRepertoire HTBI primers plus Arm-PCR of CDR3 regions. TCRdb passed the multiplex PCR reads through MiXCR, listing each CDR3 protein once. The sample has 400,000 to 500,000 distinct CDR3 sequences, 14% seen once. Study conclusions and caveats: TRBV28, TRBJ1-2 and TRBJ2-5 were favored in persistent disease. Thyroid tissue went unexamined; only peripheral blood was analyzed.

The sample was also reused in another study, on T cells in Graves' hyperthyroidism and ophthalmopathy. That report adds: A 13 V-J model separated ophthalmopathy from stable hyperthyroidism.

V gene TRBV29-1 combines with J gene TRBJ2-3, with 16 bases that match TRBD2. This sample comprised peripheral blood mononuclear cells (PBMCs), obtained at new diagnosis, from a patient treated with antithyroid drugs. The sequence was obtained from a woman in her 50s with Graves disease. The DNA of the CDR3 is TGCAGCGTTGCCGGGACTAGCGGGGGGGCCTTAGACACAGATACGCAGTATTTT. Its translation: CSVAGTSGGALDTDTQYF.